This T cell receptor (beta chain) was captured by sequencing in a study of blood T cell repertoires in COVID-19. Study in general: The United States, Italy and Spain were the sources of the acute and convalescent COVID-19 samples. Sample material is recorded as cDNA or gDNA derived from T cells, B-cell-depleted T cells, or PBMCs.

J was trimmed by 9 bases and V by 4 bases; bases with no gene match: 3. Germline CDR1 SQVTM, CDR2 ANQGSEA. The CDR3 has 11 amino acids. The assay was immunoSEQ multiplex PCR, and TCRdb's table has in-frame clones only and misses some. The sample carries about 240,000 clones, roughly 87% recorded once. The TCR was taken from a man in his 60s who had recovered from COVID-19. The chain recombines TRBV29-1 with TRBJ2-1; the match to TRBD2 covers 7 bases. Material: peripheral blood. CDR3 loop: CSVGLASEQFF. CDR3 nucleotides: TGCAGCGTTGGACTAGCTAGTGAGCAGTTCTTC.